The rows below give T cell receptor beta chains drawn from one sample of a study of cytomegalovirus exposure and HLA in healthy donors. Sequencing used immunoSEQ multiplex PCR; TCRdb keeps in-frame clones, though not all of them. The sample totals 150,000 to 200,000 clones; its top ten clones hold about 2.2%. Specimen: PBMCs. Receptors were obtained from a man aged 25 to 45 in good health and CMV-seronegative. The CDR3 runs from the conserved cysteine through the conserved F or W. The D gene is left open where the match is weak.

>17|TRBV5-1|-|TRBJ1-1
CASSLDLLFNTNTEAFF
>16|TRBV7-2|-|TRBJ2-7
CASSLLAGRVVYEQYF
>15|TRBV9|TRBD1|TRBJ2-7
CASSPTPGQIYEQYF
>14|TRBV5-1|TRBD1|TRBJ1-1
CASSWDRGQTEAFF
>14|TRBV25-1|-|TRBJ2-3
CASSEWGSTGTQYF
>13|TRBV6-1|-|TRBJ1-5
CASKRVSNQPQHF
>14|TRBV7-9|-|TRBJ2-7
CASSLGSSFHEQYF
>14|TRBV12-5|-|TRBJ2-6
CASGSLSGANVLTF
>13|TRBV5-1|-|TRBJ1-5
CASSLDGDQPQHF
>14|TRBV15|TRBD1|TRBJ1-3
CATHQGGLSNTIYF
>13|TRBV2|TRBD1|TRBJ1-1
CASSDRAHTEAFF
>16|TRBV4-1|-|TRBJ2-3
CASSQGGGESTDTQYF
>15|TRBV5-1|-|TRBJ2-7
CASRTSAGYVDEQYF
>16|TRBV15|TRBD2|TRBJ2-2
CATSSLAGGPSGELFF
>16|TRBV9|-|TRBJ2-3
CASILSGPSSTDTQYF
>17|TRBV11-2|TRBD1|TRBJ2-1
CASSAIYPTGGGDEQFF
>15|TRBV2|TRBD2|TRBJ2-7
CASSQLAGEVYEQYF
>16|TRBV18|TRBD2|TRBJ2-1
CASSPRLAGGDNEQFF
>14|TRBV7-9|TRBD2|TRBJ2-7
CASSGTSEPYEQYF
>15|TRBV6-5|TRBD2|TRBJ2-2
CASSRDYRNTGELFF
>13|TRBV6-1|-|TRBJ1-1
CASSDQMNTEAFF
>17|TRBV4-1|-|TRBJ1-5
CASSHESSPGRNQPQHF
>15|TRBV7-8|-|TRBJ2-7
CASSPEAGSSYEQYF
>15|TRBV10-1|-|TRBJ2-1
CASSDGTSFLNEQFF
>13|TRBV5-6|-|TRBJ1-3
CASSSSGENTIYF
>15|TRBV6-4|TRBD2|TRBJ2-1
CASSLSSGSYNEQFF
>15|TRBV4-1|TRBD1|TRBJ2-5
CASSQPQGDQETQYF
>13|TRBV5-6|TRBD1|TRBJ2-3
CASSKQGSDTQYF
>14|TRBV11-1|TRBD1|TRBJ2-7
CASSRPGQGYEQYF
>12|TRBV5-1|-|TRBJ2-7
CASSLPGYEQYF
>14|TRBV9|TRBD1|TRBJ2-5
CASSGQGILTTQYF
>13|TRBV10-3|-|TRBJ1-2
CATKQDTNYGYTF
>13|TRBV6-1|TRBD2|TRBJ2-7
CASEDSGGYEQYF